This T cell receptor beta chain appears in the sequencing data of a study of beta chain features in type 1 diabetes. In the study overall: The study examined 90 million to 130 million sorted cells across all samples. Overall study findings and caveats: Any HLA effect on TCRB rearrangement was left unresolved by small sub-analyses. Lower insertion and higher deletion counts appeared at VDJ junctions in type 1 diabetes patients. Moderately but significantly shorter TCRB CDR3s were found in Type 1 diabetes patients in all four CD4+ subsets.

From germline, CDR1 is SGHRS and CDR2 YFSETQ. Trimming at V came to 2 bases and at J to 7 bases, leaving 3 bases not matched to a gene. The length of the CDR3 is 14 residues. Every bit of the isolated RNA underwent reverse transcription, so sequencing read expressed TCRB transcripts. The table came from immunoSEQ multiplex PCR; TCRdb's copy has only in-frame clones and leaves some out. The sample lists roughly 140,000 clones, 10% occurring once. Turning to this clone: The target antigen is unknown. The same CDR3 is also encoded by other DNA sequences in this sample.

The chain is built from TRBV5-1 and TRBJ2-1; 10 bases agree with TRBD2. This receptor was taken from a man between 25 and 39 years old with type 1 diabetes. The sample comprised central memory CD4+ T cells from blood. CDR3: CASSFLAGDNEQFF. CDR3 DNA sequence: TGCGCCAGCAGCTTCCTAGCGGGAGATAATGAGCAGTTCTTC. The full variable domain, in which reference TRBV5-1 and TRBJ2-1 provide the parts outside the CDR3, is KAGVTQTPRYLIKTRGQQVTLSCSPISGHRSVSWYQQTPGQGLQFLFEYFSETQRNKGNFPGRFSGRQFSNSRSEMNVSTLELGDSALYLCASSFLAGDNEQFFGPGTRLTVL.